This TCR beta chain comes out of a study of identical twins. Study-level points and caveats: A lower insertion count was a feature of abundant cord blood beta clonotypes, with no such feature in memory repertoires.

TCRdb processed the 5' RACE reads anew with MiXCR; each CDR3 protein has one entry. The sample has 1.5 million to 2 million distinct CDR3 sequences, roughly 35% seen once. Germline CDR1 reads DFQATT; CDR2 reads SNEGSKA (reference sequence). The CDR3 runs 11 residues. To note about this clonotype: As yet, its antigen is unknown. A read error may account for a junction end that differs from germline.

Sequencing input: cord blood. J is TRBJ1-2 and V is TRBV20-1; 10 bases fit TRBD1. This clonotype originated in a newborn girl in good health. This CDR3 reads CQGQGNYGYTF. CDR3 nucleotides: TGTCAGGGACAGGGGAACTATGGCTACACCTTC.